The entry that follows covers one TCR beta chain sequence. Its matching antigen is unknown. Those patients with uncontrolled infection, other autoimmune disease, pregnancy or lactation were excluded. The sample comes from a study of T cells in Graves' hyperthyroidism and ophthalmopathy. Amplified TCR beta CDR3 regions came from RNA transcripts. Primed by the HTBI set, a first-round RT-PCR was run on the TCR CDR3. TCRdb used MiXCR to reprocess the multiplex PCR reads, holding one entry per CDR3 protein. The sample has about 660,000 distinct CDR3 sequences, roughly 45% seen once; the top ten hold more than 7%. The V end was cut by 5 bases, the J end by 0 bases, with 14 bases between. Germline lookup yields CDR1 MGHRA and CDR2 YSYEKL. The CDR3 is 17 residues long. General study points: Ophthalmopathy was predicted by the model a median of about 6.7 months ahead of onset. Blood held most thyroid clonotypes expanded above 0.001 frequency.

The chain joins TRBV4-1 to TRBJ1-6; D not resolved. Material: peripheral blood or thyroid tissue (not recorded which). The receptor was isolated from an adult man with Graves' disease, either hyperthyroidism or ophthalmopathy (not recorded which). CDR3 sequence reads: CASSAWAGSSYNSPLHF. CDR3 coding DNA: TGCGCCAGCAGCGCCTGGGCGGGTAGCTCCTATAATTCACCCCTCCACTTT.